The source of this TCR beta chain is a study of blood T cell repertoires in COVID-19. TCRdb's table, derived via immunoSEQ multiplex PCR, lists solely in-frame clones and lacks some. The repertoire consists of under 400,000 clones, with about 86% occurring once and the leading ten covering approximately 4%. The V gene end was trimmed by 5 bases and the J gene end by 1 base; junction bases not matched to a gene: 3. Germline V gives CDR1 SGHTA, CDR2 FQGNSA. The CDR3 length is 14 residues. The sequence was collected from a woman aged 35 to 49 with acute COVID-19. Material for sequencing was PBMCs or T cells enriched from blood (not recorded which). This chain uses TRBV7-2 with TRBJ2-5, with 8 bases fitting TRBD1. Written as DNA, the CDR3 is TGTGCCAGCAGCCCCCAGGGGGCCCAAGAGACCCAGTACTTC. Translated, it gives CASSPQGAQETQYF.